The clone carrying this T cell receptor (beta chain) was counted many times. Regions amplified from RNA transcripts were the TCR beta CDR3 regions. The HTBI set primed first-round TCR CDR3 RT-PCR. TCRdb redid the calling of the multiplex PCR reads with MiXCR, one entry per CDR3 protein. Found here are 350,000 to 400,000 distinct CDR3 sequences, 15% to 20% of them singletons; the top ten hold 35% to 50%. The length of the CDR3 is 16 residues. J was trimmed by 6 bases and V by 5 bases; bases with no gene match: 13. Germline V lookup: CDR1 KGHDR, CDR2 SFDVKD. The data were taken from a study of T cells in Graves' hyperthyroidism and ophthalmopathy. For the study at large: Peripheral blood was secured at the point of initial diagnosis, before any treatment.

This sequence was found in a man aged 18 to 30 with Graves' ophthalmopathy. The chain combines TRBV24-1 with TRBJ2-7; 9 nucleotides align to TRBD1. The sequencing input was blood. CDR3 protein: CATSADGTGLFGEQYF. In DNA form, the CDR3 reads TGTGCCACCAGTGCCGACGGGACAGGGTTATTTGGCGAGCAGTACTTC.